This TCR beta chain came from a study of T-cell memory formation after mild COVID-19. In the study overall: TCR clusters mostly belonged to single donors.

Study findings and constraints: Within pre-infection memory, some responding clones were found, suggesting cross-reactive memory joined.

With 4 bases removed from V and 1 base from J, the gap between germline ends came to 17 bases. This CDR3 spans 16 amino acids. Germline values: CDR1 SGDLS, CDR2 YYNGEE. Turning to this clonotype: Its target is not known.

Libraries for TCRalpha and TCRbeta carried sample barcodes and unique molecular identifiers via 5'RACE. Via MiXCR, TCRdb re-called the 5' RACE reads, giving one row per CDR3 protein. The repertoire consists of hundreds of thousands of distinct CDR3 sequences, with around 27% occurring once and the leading ten covering approximately 13%. Material: PBMCs or a T cell subset sorted from them (not recorded which). This TCR came from an adult woman who had mild COVID-19 (a few samples of this study predate the infection). Cell type and time point are not known. The rearrangement links TRBV9 to TRBJ1-1; no reliable D call. CDR3 sequence: CASSPRRGGGNTEAFF. The CDR3 DNA sequence: TGTGCCAGCAGCCCTCGACGAGGTGGAGGGAACACTGAAGCTTTCTTT.